The 2 T cell receptor beta chains given below trace back to one sample, sequenced in a study of T cell responses to AZD1222 COVID-19 vaccine. Profiling relied on immunoSEQ multiplex PCR, and the TCRdb table lists in-frame clones only, not all of them. The sample lists 75,000 to 95,000 clones; roughly 84% were seen once. The sample in question was peripheral blood, obtained on day 0 of AZD1222 vaccination. The source is an adult in good health.

The chain recombines TRBV4-3 with TRBJ1-2, with D possibly TRBD1 on 6 matching bases. Deletions cut 4 bases from V and 4 bases from J, with 13 bases between. CDR1 and CDR2 from the germline V gene are LGHNA and YSLEER. The CDR3 extends over 14 amino acids. The CDR3 spells CASSPLPDSYGYTF. In DNA, the CDR3 is TGCGCCAGCAGCCCCCTTCCGGACAGCTATGGCTACACCTTC.

The rearrangement joins TRBV4-3 to TRBJ2-2; D may be TRBD2 (6 bases). V lost 0 bases and J 5 bases, leaving 10 bases between the germline ends. Germline CDR1 LGHNA, CDR2 YSLEER. CDR3 length equals 15 residues. CDR3 loop: CASSQETSRTGELFF. CDR3 nucleotide sequence: TGCGCCAGCAGCCAAGAGACTAGTCGGACCGGGGAGCTGTTTTTT.